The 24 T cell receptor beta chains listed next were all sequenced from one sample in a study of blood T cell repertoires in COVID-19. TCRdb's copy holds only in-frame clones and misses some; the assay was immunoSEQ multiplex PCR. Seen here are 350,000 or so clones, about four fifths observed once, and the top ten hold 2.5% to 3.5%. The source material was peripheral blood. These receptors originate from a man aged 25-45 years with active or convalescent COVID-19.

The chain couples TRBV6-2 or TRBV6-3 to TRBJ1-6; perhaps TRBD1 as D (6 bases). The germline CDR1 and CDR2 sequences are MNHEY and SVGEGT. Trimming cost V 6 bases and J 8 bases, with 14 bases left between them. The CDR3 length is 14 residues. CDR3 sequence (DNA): TGTGCCAGCAGCCCACAGGGTACGGATTCACCCCTCCACTTT. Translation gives CASSPQGTDSPLHF.

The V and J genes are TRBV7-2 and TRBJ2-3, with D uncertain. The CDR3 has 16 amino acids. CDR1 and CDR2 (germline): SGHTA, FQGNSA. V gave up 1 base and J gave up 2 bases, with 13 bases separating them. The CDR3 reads CASSLVVQTLTDTQYF. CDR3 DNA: TGTGCCAGCAGCTTAGTAGTCCAAACCCTCACAGATACGCAGTATTTT.

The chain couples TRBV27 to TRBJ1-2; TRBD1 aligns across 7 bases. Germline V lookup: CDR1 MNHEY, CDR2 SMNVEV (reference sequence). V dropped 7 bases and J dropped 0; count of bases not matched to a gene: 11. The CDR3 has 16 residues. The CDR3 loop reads CASKRTGAPSNYGYTF. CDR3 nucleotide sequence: TGTGCCAGCAAACGAACAGGGGCCCCTTCTAACTATGGCTACACCTTC.

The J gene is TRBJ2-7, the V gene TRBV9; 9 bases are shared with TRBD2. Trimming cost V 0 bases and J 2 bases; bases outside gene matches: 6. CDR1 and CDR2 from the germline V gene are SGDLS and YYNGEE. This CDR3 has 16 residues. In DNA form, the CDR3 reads TGTGCCAGCAGCGTAGGGGGCGCTAGCGGGGCCTACGAGCAGTACTTC. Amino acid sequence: CASSVGGASGAYEQYF.

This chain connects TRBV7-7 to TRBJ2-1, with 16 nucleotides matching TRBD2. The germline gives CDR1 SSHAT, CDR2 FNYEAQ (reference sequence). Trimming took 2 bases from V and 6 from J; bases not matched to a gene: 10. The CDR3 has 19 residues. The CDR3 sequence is CASSLTSGTSGGAINEQFF. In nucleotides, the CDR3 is TGTGCCAGCAGCTTAACGTCCGGGACTAGCGGGGGGGCCATCAATGAGCAGTTCTTC.

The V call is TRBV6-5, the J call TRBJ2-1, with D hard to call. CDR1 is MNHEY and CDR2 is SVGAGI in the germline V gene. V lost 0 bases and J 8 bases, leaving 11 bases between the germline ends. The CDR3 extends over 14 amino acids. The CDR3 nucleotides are TGTGCCAGCAGTTACTCGCCGGGTTGGCATGAGCAGTTCTTC. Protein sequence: CASSYSPGWHEQFF.

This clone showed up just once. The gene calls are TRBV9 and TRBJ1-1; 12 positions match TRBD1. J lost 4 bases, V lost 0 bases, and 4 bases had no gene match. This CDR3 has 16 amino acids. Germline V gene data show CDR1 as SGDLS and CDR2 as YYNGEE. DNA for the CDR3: TGTGCCAGCAGCGTAGTAGGGACAGGGGGCCGCACTGAAGCTTTCTTT. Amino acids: CASSVVGTGGRTEAFF.

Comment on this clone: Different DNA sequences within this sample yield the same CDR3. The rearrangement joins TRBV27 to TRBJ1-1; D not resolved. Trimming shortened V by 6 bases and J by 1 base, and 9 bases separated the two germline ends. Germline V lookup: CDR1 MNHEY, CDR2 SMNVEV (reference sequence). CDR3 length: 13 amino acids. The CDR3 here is CASSLGRNTEAFF. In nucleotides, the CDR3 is TGTGCCAGCAGCTTGGGCCGGAACACTGAAGCTTTCTTT.

The CDR3 DNA reads as TGTGCCAGCAGTTTGGGTTCGAGCGGGAGCCTCGAGCAGTACTTC. Protein product: CASSLGSSGSLEQYF. The chain carries TRBV28 and TRBJ2-7, with 8 bases matching TRBD2. CDR1 and CDR2 (germline): MDHEN, SYDVKM. This CDR3 is 15 amino acids long. Losses at the gene ends were 3 bases for V and 6 bases for J; bases not matched to a gene: 10.

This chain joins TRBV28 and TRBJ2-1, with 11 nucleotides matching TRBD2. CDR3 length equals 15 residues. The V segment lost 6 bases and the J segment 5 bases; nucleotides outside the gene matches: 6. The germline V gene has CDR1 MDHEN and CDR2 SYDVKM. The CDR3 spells CASSLAGGPNNEQFF. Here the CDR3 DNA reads TGTGCCAGCAGCCTAGCGGGAGGCCCAAACAATGAGCAGTTCTTC.

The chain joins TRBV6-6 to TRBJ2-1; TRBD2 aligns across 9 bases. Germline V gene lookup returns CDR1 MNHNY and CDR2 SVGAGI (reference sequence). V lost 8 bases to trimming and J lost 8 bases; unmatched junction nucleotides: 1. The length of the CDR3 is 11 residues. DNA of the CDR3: TGTGCCAGCCTAGCGGGATATGAGCAGTTCTTC. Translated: CASLAGYEQFF.

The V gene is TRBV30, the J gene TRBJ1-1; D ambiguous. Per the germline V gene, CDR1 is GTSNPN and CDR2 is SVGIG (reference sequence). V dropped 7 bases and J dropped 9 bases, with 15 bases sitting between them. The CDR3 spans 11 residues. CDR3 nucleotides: TGTGCCTCTCACGATCTACAGAAAGCTTTCTTT. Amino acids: CASHDLQKAFF.

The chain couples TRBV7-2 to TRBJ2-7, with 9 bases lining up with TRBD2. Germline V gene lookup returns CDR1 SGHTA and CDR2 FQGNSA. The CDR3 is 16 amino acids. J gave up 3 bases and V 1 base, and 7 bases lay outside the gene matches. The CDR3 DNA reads TGTGCCAGCAGCTTAGAGGGCCTAGCGGGACTCTACGAGCAGTACTTC. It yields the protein CASSLEGLAGLYEQYF.

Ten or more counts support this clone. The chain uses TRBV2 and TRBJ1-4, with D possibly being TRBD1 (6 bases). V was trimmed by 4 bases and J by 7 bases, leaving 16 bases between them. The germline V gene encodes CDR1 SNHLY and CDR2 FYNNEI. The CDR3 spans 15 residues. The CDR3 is CASSAGATRGEKLFF. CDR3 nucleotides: TGTGCCAGCAGTGCAGGGGCGACAAGGGGTGAAAAACTGTTTTTT.

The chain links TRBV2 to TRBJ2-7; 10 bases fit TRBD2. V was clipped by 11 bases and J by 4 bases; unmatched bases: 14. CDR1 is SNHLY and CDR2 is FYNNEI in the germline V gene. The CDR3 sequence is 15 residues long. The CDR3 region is CARQGSGGAPYEQYF. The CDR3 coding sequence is TGTGCCCGCCAGGGCAGCGGGGGGGCCCCATACGAGCAGTACTTC. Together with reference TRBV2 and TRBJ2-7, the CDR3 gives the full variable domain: EPEVTQTPSHQVTQMGQEVILRCVPISNHLYFYWYRQILGQKVEFLVSFYNNEISEKSEIFDDQFSVERPDGSNFTLKIRSTKLEDSAMYFCARQGSGGAPYEQYFGPGTRLTVT.

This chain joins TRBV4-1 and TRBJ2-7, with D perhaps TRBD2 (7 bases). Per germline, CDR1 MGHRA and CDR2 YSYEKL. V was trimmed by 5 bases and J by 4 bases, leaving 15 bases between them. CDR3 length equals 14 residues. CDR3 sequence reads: CASSKAGASYEQYF. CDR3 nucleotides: TGCGCCAGCAGCAAGGCGGGGGCTTCGTACGAGCAGTACTTC.

The CDR3 DNA reads TGTGCCAGCAGCCCCGAGGGAGCTAGCACAGATACGCAGTATTTT. Translated: CASSPEGASTDTQYF. The V call is TRBV5-4, the J call TRBJ2-3; perhaps TRBD2 as D (5 bases). V lost 4 bases, J lost 0 bases, and 12 bases lay in between. Germline CDR1 SGHNT, CDR2 YYREEE (reference sequence). The length of the CDR3 is 15 residues.

The CDR3 DNA reads as TGTGCCAGCATCAAGGAGGGGCTCTATGGCTACACCTTC. It is translated as CASIKEGLYGYTF. V and J are TRBV2 and TRBJ1-2, with a possible D match to TRBD1 (5 bases). The germline gives CDR1 SNHLY, CDR2 FYNNEI. The CDR3 consists of 13 residues. V was pared by 7 bases and J by 4 bases, with 13 bases between.

The CDR3 bases are TGTGCCAGCAGTTACTCGATGGCTGATACGCAGTATTTT. This encodes CASSYSMADTQYF. This chain uses TRBV6-5 with TRBJ2-3; D remains ambiguous. The germline V gene has CDR1 MNHEY and CDR2 SVGAGI. Trimming removed 0 bases from V and 6 bases from J, with 7 bases in between. CDR3 size: 13 residues.

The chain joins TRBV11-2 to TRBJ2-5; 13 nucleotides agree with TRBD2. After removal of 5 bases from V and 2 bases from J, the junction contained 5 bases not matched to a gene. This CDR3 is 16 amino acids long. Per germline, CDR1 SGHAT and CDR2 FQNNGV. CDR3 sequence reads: CASSIGLAGVQETQYF. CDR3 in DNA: TGTGCCAGCAGCATAGGACTAGCGGGGGTACAAGAGACCCAGTACTTC.

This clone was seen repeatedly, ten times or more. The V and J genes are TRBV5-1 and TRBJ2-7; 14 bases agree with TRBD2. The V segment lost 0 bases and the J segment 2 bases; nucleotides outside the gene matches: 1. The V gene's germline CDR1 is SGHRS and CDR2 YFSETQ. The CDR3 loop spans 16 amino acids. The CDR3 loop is CASSLGTSGRTYEQYF. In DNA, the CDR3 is TGCGCCAGCAGCTTGGGGACTAGCGGGAGGACCTACGAGCAGTACTTC.

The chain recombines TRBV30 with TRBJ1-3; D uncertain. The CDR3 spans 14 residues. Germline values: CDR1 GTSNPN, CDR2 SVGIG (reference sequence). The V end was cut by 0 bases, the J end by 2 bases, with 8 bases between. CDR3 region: CAWSVGETGNTIYF. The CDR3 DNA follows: TGTGCCTGGAGTGTCGGGGAGACTGGAAACACCATATATTTT.

The CDR3 loop reads CASSYGQDIVAFF. DNA of the CDR3: TGTGCCAGCAGCTATGGACAAGACATAGTAGCTTTCTTT. J is TRBJ1-1 and V is TRBV12-3 or TRBV12-4; D may be TRBD1 (5 bases). Trimming removed 6 bases from V and 10 bases from J, with 18 bases in between. The CDR3 spans 13 residues.

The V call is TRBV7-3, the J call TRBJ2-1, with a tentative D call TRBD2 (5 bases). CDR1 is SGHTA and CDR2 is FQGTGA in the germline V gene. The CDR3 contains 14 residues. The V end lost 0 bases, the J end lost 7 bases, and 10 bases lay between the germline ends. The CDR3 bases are TGTGCCAGCAGCTTAACGGGAGCAAGTAATGAGCAGTTCTTC. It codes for CASSLTGASNEQFF.